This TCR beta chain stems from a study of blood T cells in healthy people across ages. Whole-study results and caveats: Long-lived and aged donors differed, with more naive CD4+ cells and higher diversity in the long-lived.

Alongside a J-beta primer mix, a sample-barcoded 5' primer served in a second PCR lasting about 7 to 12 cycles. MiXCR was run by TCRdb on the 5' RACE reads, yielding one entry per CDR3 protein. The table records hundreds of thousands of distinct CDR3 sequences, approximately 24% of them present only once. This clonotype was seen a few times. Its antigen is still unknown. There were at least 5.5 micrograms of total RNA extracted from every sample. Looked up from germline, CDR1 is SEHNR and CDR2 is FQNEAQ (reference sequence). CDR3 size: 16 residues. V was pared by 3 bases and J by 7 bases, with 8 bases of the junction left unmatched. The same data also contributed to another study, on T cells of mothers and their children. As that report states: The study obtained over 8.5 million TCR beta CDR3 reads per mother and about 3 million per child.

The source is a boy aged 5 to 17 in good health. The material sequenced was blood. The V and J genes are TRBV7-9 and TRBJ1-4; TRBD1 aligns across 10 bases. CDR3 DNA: TGTGCCAGCAGCTTCCTCTACGGGACAGGGGCTGAAAAACTGTTTTTT. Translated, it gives CASSFLYGTGAEKLFF.